Given below is one T cell receptor (beta chain) in context. Original methodology: Reference gene primer amplification in the assay estimated nucleated cell counts. The repertoire was sequenced with immunoSEQ multiplex PCR; TCRdb's copy has only in-frame clones and lacks some. The V and J calls and the clone size are those of that table, but D and trimming were determined from the DNA. The data show a few hundred thousand clones, approximately 90% seen once. The CDR3 runs 12 residues. Between the trimmed V and J ends, which lost 0 bases and 10 bases, there was a span of 7 bases. The germline CDR1 and CDR2 sequences are SGHDN and FVKESK. Cohort placement rested on clinical history that participants reported themselves. This record belongs to a study of blood T cell repertoires in COVID-19. Overall study context: Researchers got acute and convalescent COVID-19 samples from the United States, Italy and Spain. The cDNA or gDNA used as material had been derived from T cells, B-cell-depleted T cells, or PBMCs.

V usage is TRBV14 and J usage is TRBJ2-1, with no clear D. The receptor was isolated from a woman aged 60-75 years in a cohort exposed to, infected with or recovered from COVID-19 (not recorded which). Sequencing was carried out using PBMCs or T cells enriched from blood (not recorded which). This CDR3 reads CASSQDGWEQFF. As DNA, the CDR3 is TGTGCCAGCAGCCAAGACGGGTGGGAGCAGTTCTTC.